This section outlines one T cell receptor (beta chain) sequence together with its context. This CDR3 has 13 amino acids. Germline CDR1 is SGHKS and CDR2 is YYEKEE (reference sequence). The V and J ends lost 7 bases and 2 bases, in that order; junction bases with no gene match: 5. The entry originates in a study of T cell changes during pregnancy in multiple sclerosis. Generated by immunoSEQ multiplex PCR, the TCRdb table keeps only in-frame clones and is missing some. The sample records around 57,000 clones, about 87% being singletons. Sequences were derived from peripheral blood, sampled in the first trimester of pregnancy. The chain combines TRBV5-5 with TRBJ1-1; 7 bases line up with TRBD1. The sequence was collected from a female donor in good health, enrolled as a control in a pregnancy study. In nucleotides, the CDR3 is TGTGCCAGCGTGGGACAGTTCAACACTGAAGCTTTCTTT. Its protein is CASVGQFNTEAFF.